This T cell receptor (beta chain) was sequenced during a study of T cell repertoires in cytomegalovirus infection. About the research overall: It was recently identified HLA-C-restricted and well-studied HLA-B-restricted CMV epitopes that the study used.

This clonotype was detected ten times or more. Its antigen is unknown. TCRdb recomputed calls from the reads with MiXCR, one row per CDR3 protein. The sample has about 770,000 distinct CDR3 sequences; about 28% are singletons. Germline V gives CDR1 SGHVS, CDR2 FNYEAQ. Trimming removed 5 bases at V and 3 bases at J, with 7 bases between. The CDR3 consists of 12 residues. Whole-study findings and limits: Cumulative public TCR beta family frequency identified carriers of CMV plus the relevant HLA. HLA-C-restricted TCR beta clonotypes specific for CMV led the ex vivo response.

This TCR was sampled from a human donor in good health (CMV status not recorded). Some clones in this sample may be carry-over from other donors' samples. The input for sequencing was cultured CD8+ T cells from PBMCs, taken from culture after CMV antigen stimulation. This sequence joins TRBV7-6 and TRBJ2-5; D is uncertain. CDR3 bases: TGTGCCAGCAGCCCCTTGGAAGAGACCCAGTACTTC. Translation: CASSPLEETQYF.